These 17 T cell receptor beta chains were sequenced from one sample in a study of T cell repertoires in cytomegalovirus infection. TCRdb reprocessed the reads with MiXCR, giving one entry per CDR3 protein. The repertoire holds a few hundred thousand distinct CDR3 sequences, about 39% seen once, with roughly two fifths in the top ten. No antigen has been assigned to these receptors. Sequences were derived from cultured PBMCs, sampled from culture after CMV antigen stimulation. Receptors originate from a human donor in good health (CMV status not recorded). Some clones in this sample may be carry-over from other donors' samples.

The chain combines TRBV6-2 or TRBV6-3 with TRBJ1-4; 7 positions agree with TRBD1. J lost 12 bases, V lost 5 bases, and 15 bases had no gene match. This CDR3 has 15 residues. Germline V gives CDR1 MNHEY, CDR2 SVGEGT. The CDR3 DNA sequence: TGTGCCAGCAGTCAACCCGGGACAGCCGAAAGAGAACTGTTTTTT. Residues: CASSQPGTAERELFF.

In its sample, this clonotype was seen many times. The gene calls are TRBV4-1 and TRBJ2-1, with 11 bases fitting TRBD2. The CDR3 runs 17 residues. Germline loops: CDR1 MGHRA, CDR2 YSYEKL. The V gene end was trimmed by 0 bases and the J gene end by 10 bases; junction bases not matched to a gene: 11. The CDR3 DNA reads TGCGCCAGCAGCCAAGATAATAGCGGGGGGGTAAGGGTAGAGCAGTTCTTC. The encoded protein is CASSQDNSGGVRVEQFF.

This clonotype was found a few times. This chain joins TRBV12-3 or TRBV12-4 and TRBJ2-7, with 10 nucleotides matching TRBD2. This CDR3 spans 15 amino acids. The J segment lost 2 bases and the V segment lost 6 bases, leaving 7 bases of the junction unmatched. CDR3 coding DNA: TGTGCCAGCAGGCCCGGGACTAGCGAGGCCTACGAGCAGTACTTC. Translating gives CASRPGTSEAYEQYF.

The V gene is TRBV10-3, the J gene TRBJ2-3, with 12 positions matching TRBD2. V dropped 10 bases and J dropped 2; count of bases not matched to a gene: 4. The CDR3 covers 14 residues. Germline CDR1 and CDR2: ENHRY and SYGVKD. In DNA, the CDR3 is TGTGCCACTACTAGCGGGAGGAACACAGATACGCAGTATTTT. Encoded protein: CATTSGRNTDTQYF.

This chain uses TRBV20-1 with TRBJ2-7, with 7 bases lining up with TRBD2. Germline lookup yields CDR1 DFQATT and CDR2 SNEGSKA (reference sequence). This CDR3 spans 13 amino acids. V was pared by 6 bases and J by 3 bases, with 8 bases of the junction left unmatched. The CDR3 here is CSAPGRGVYEQYF. The CDR3 coding sequence is TGCAGTGCCCCAGGCCGGGGGGTCTACGAGCAGTACTTC.

This clonotype has more than one count but fewer than ten. V usage is TRBV4-1 and J usage is TRBJ2-7, with TRBD2 matching over 9 bases. V shed 1 base, J shed 3 bases, and the junction held 7 bases outside the gene matches. The CDR3 covers 16 residues. CDR1 and CDR2 from the germline V gene are MGHRA and YSYEKL. The CDR3: CASSQGVAGADYEQYF. The CDR3, as DNA: TGCGCCAGCAGCCAAGGTGTAGCGGGGGCGGACTACGAGCAGTACTTC.

The J gene is TRBJ2-1, the V gene TRBV7-2; no definite D call. Germline CDR1 is SGHTA and CDR2 is FQGNSA. V lost 1 base and J lost 5, with 9 bases in between. CDR3 length equals 14 residues. Here the CDR3 reads CASSLDGPNNEQFF. CDR3 DNA sequence: TGTGCCAGCAGCTTAGACGGGCCGAACAATGAGCAGTTCTTC.

The chain carries TRBV12-3 or TRBV12-4 and TRBJ2-5; D perhaps matches TRBD2 (5 bases). The CDR3 loop spans 13 amino acids. The germline V and J ends were trimmed by 6 bases and 10 bases, with 18 bases remaining between them. DNA for the CDR3: TGTGCCAGCAGAAAGGACTTGATAAAGATCCAGTACTTC. This encodes CASRKDLIKIQYF.

The chain carries TRBV7-2 and TRBJ2-7, with D unclear. CDR1 is SGHTA and CDR2 is FQGNSA in the germline V gene. V was clipped by 5 bases and J by 2 bases, with 16 bases between them. CDR3 length equals 15 residues. The CDR3 DNA reads TGTGCCAGCAGCCCCCAACATGGCCAGACCTACGAGCAGTACTTC. Translating gives CASSPQHGQTYEQYF.

The CDR3 nucleotides read TGCGCCAGCAGCCAAGAAGGTGGGGGGGGCAATCAGCCCCAGCATTTT. Translated: CASSQEGGGGNQPQHF. This chain uses TRBV4-1 with TRBJ1-5; the D gene is possibly TRBD1 (5 bases). CDR3 length equals 16 residues. Germline V gene sequence: CDR1 MGHRA, CDR2 YSYEKL. V dropped 0 bases and J dropped 2 bases, with 11 bases sitting between them.

This clonotype has more than one count but fewer than ten. The CDR3 bases are TGTGCCAGCAGCCCACAACAGGGTCCAGATACGCAGTATTTT. This translates into CASSPQQGPDTQYF. This chain connects TRBV7-8 to TRBJ2-3; maybe TRBD1 (6 bases). Trimming removed 5 bases from V and 4 bases from J, with 13 bases in between. Per germline, CDR1 SGHVS and CDR2 FQNEAQ. The CDR3 consists of 14 residues.

The chain combines TRBV7-2 with TRBJ2-2; TRBD1 agrees at 11 bases. CDR3 size: 15 residues. The V and J ends lost 5 bases and 5 bases, in that order; junction bases with no gene match: 4. CDR1 and CDR2 (germline): SGHTA, FQGNSA. The CDR3 loop reads CASSDGQGATGELFF. CDR3 coding DNA: TGTGCCAGCAGCGATGGACAGGGGGCGACCGGGGAGCTGTTTTTT.

This clonotype was seen only once. The J gene is TRBJ2-1, the V gene TRBV5-4, with 12 bases identical to TRBD2. The CDR3 spans 15 residues. V lost 0 bases and J lost 8; bases outside the gene matches: 3. Germline-derived CDR1 and CDR2 are SGHNT and YYREEE (reference sequence). The DNA for the CDR3 is TGTGCCAGCAGCTTGGAGCTAGCGGGAGGGGATGAGCAGTTCTTC. Its protein product is CASSLELAGGDEQFF.

This clonotype showed up just a few times. This chain joins TRBV11-2 and TRBJ2-1, with unresolved D. V lost 4 bases to trimming and J lost 0 bases, with 13 bases between them. The CDR3 is 16 amino acids. In germline, CDR1 is SGHAT, CDR2 FQNNGV. The CDR3 DNA sequence: TGTGCCAGCAGCTCGGTTTTGAGGAGCTCCTACAATGAGCAGTTCTTC. Translated, it gives CASSSVLRSSYNEQFF.

The chain couples TRBV7-6 to TRBJ2-5; D is perhaps TRBD1 or TRBD2 (5 bases each). Trimming removed 1 base at V and 9 bases at J, with 12 bases between. From germline, CDR1 is SGHVS and CDR2 FNYEAQ. This CDR3 spans 13 amino acids. This chain's CDR3 is CASSLDPVGAQYF. CDR3 nucleotide sequence: TGTGCCAGCAGCTTAGACCCGGTGGGGGCCCAGTACTTC.

This chain connects TRBV20-1 to TRBJ1-5; D gene ambiguous. This CDR3 has 11 amino acids. Germline V gene lookup returns CDR1 DFQATT and CDR2 SNEGSKA (reference sequence). V lost 4 bases, J lost 8 bases, and 9 bases lay in between. CDR3 in amino acids: CSATQMEPQHF. CDR3 coding DNA: TGCAGTGCTACCCAGATGGAGCCCCAGCATTTT.

This clonotype has more than one count but fewer than ten. CDR3 nucleotide sequence: TGCGCCAGCAGCCCGTCAGGGTCTGGGGCCAACGTCCTGACTTTC. This encodes CASSPSGSGANVLTF. V usage is TRBV5-1 and J usage is TRBJ2-6; maybe TRBD1 (5 bases). Between the trimmed V and J ends, which lost 4 bases and 1 base, there was a span of 9 bases. Germline CDR1 is SGHRS and CDR2 is YFSETQ. CDR3 length: 15 residues.